The 14 T cell receptor beta chains below come from one sample, sequenced in a study of blood T cell repertoires in COVID-19. Repertoires were generated with immunoSEQ multiplex PCR, while TCRdb's copy carries only in-frame clones and drops some. The sample shows roughly 75,000 clones, 80% to 90% of them seen only once. Sequencing input: peripheral blood. The receptors stem from a man older than 75 in a cohort sampled during active COVID-19.

This clone was observed a single time. V gene TRBV5-4 combines with J gene TRBJ1-5; the D gene is possibly TRBD1 (5 bases). Germline V gene sequence: CDR1 SGHNT, CDR2 YYREEE (reference sequence). The V gene lost 0 bases and the J gene lost 4 bases, with 11 bases spanning the gap. The CDR3 sequence is 15 residues long. The CDR3 here is CASSLDQGTNQPQHF. CDR3 DNA sequence: TGTGCCAGCAGCTTGGATCAGGGAACAAATCAGCCCCAGCATTTT.

V and J are TRBV19 and TRBJ2-7; no definite D call. CDR1 LNHDA and CDR2 SQIVND come from the germline V gene (reference sequence). Between the trimmed V and J ends, which lost 3 bases and 8 bases, there was a span of 14 bases. The CDR3 extends over 13 amino acids. The CDR3 protein is CASSMSVKRKQYF. The CDR3 bases are TGTGCCAGTAGTATGAGCGTGAAAAGGAAGCAGTACTTC.

CDR3: CATSRTSGDNEQFF. In nucleotides, the CDR3 is TGTGCCACCTCCCGGACTAGCGGGGATAATGAGCAGTTCTTC. The rearrangement uses TRBV10-3 and TRBJ2-1; 12 bases match TRBD2. Looked up from germline, CDR1 is ENHRY and CDR2 is SYGVKD. The CDR3 contains 14 residues. V was clipped by 10 bases and J by 7 bases; unmatched bases: 8.

The genes are TRBV13 and TRBJ1-1; D is unclear. Germline CDR1 PRHDT, CDR2 FYEKMQ (reference sequence). This CDR3 spans 13 amino acids. Trimming shortened V by 0 bases and J by 5 bases, and 7 bases separated the two germline ends. In nucleotides, the CDR3 is TGTGCCAGCAGCTTAGGCCCAGATACTGAAGCTTTCTTT. Translation gives CASSLGPDTEAFF.

The chain joins TRBV7-8 to TRBJ1-5; 9 positions agree with TRBD1. This CDR3 comprises 15 residues. Trimming cost V 10 bases and J 4 bases; bases outside gene matches: 11. Germline lookup yields CDR1 SGHVS and CDR2 FQNEAQ. The CDR3 DNA sequence: TGTGCCACCGCATGGGGACAGGGAGAAAATCAGCCCCAGCATTTT. It codes for CATAWGQGENQPQHF.

The V and J genes are TRBV4-1 and TRBJ1-1, with a possible D match to TRBD1 (6 bases). CDR3 length: 15 amino acids. Germline V gives CDR1 MGHRA, CDR2 YSYEKL. Trimming took 3 bases from V and 1 from J, leaving 12 bases between them. The CDR3 DNA sequence: TGCGCCAGCAGCCAGAGTGGCAGGGGGAACACTGAAGCTTTCTTT. This encodes CASSQSGRGNTEAFF.

The chain is built from TRBV28 and TRBJ2-1; 11 bases map to TRBD2. V lost 6 bases to trimming and J lost 5 bases; unmatched junction nucleotides: 3. CDR3 length equals 14 residues. CDR1 is MDHEN, CDR2 SYDVKM, per germline. The chain's CDR3 is CASRTSGENNEQFF. The CDR3 DNA sequence: TGTGCCAGCAGGACTAGCGGGGAAAACAATGAGCAGTTCTTC.

CDR3 bases: TGTGCCAGCAGCCCCGGCGGGGGGGCGGTTGAGACCCAGTACTTC. It is translated as CASSPGGGAVETQYF. The rearrangement joins TRBV7-7 to TRBJ2-5, with TRBD2 identical over 9 bases. The CDR3 spans 15 residues. Germline values: CDR1 SSHAT, CDR2 FNYEAQ (reference sequence). Trimming removed 5 bases from V and 5 bases from J; junction bases left unmatched: 9.

A few counts support this clone. The chain joins TRBV7-9 to TRBJ1-6, with a weak D call TRBD1 (5 bases). V lost 1 base to trimming and J lost 3 bases, with 7 bases between them. The CDR3 loop spans 15 amino acids. CDR1 and CDR2 from the germline V gene are SEHNR and FQNEAQ (reference sequence). The CDR3: CASSLGGHYNSPLHF. The DNA for the CDR3 is TGTGCCAGCAGCTTAGGAGGACACTATAATTCACCCCTCCACTTT.

A single count supports this clone. J is TRBJ1-6 and V is TRBV12-3 or TRBV12-4; the match to TRBD1 covers 8 bases. The length of the CDR3 is 13 residues. The V segment lost 3 bases and the J segment 9 bases; nucleotides outside the gene matches: 1. The CDR3 bases are TGTGCCAGCAGTTTCGACAGGGGTTCACCCCTCCACTTT. Residues: CASSFDRGSPLHF.

The rearrangement uses TRBV4-3 and TRBJ2-1, with 12 bases lining up with TRBD1. Germline V lookup: CDR1 LGHNA, CDR2 YSLEER. CDR3 length: 17 residues. The junction had 1 base not matched to a gene; V was cut back by 0 bases and J by 1 base. CDR3: CASSQEGQGASYNEQFF. The CDR3 bases are TGCGCCAGCAGCCAAGAGGGACAGGGGGCATCCTACAATGAGCAGTTCTTC.

The chain carries TRBV2 and TRBJ1-6; 7 bases line up with TRBD1. J was trimmed by 0 bases and V by 6 bases; bases with no gene match: 17. Looked up from germline, CDR1 is SNHLY and CDR2 is FYNNEI. The CDR3 length is 20 residues. CDR3 bases: TGTGCCAGCAGCCTTATCACAGGGGCTTGGGGAAACTCCTATAATTCACCCCTCCACTTT. It translates to CASSLITGAWGNSYNSPLHF.

The CDR3 bases are TGTGCCAGCAGCTTAGCGGCAGGGGGGATGAAGGGCTACACCTTC. Protein sequence: CASSLAAGGMKGYTF. The chain has TRBV7-9 and TRBJ1-2; 7 bases fit TRBD1. The CDR3 has 15 residues. With V trimmed by 0 bases and J by 8 bases, 9 bases remained unmatched. Germline lookup yields CDR1 SEHNR and CDR2 FQNEAQ (reference sequence). The whole variable domain, remainder taken from reference TRBV7-9 and TRBJ1-2, is DTGVSQNPRHKITKRGQNVTFRCDPISEHNRLYWYRQTLGQGPEFLTYFQNEAQLEKSRLLSDRFSAERPKGSFSTLEIQRTEQGDSAMYLCASSLAAGGMKGYTFGSGTRLTVV.

This clone was recorded only once. The chain couples TRBV4-1 to TRBJ1-4, with 11 positions matching TRBD1. Trimming took 5 bases from V and 7 from J; bases not matched to a gene: 15. The germline gives CDR1 MGHRA, CDR2 YSYEKL. This CDR3 comprises 18 residues. In DNA form, the CDR3 reads TGCGCCAGCAGCTATAGGACAGGGGGCGGGTCGCTGGGTGAAAAACTGTTTTTT. Amino acids: CASSYRTGGGSLGEKLFF.